This is a list of T cell receptor beta chains from one sample in a study of blood T cell repertoires in COVID-19. The table came from immunoSEQ multiplex PCR; TCRdb's copy has only in-frame clones and leaves some out. This table holds some 320,000 clones, more than 70% found once. The sample comprised peripheral blood. Receptor source: a woman in her forties or fifties who had recovered from COVID-19. Each CDR3 is given with its conserved first and last residue. The D gene is left open where the match is weak. The size field is filled for only some rows; it gives once, few, many or a size class.

j_gene: TRBJ1-1
abundance: once
v_gene: TRBV12-3/TRBV12-4
d_gene: .
CDR3nt: TGTGCCAGCAGCACCAGGACTGAAGCTTTCTTT
CDR3aa: CASSTRTEAFF

j_gene: TRBJ2-6
abundance: .
v_gene: TRBV15
d_gene: TRBD2
CDR3nt: TGTGCCACCAGCACTAGCGGGGGGACCTCTGGGGCCAACGTCCTGACTTTC
CDR3aa: CATSTSGGTSGANVLTF

j_gene: TRBJ2-1
abundance: .
v_gene: TRBV28
d_gene: TRBD1
CDR3nt: TGTGCCAGCAGTGGACAGGGAATGGACAATGAGCAGTTCTTC
CDR3aa: CASSGQGMDNEQFF

j_gene: TRBJ2-5
abundance: .
v_gene: TRBV13
d_gene: .
CDR3nt: TGTGCCAGCGCCGTAGCGGCCAGGGAGACCCAGTACTTC
CDR3aa: CASAVAARETQYF

j_gene: TRBJ2-7
abundance: once
v_gene: TRBV29-1
d_gene: TRBD2
CDR3nt: TGCAGCGTTTTTGCACTAGCGGGAGGTATGTACGAGCAGTACTTC
CDR3aa: CSVFALAGGMYEQYF

j_gene: TRBJ2-5
abundance: once
v_gene: TRBV27
d_gene: .
CDR3nt: TGTGCCAGCAGCCAAGATCTACTAGAGACCCAGTACTTC
CDR3aa: CASSQDLLETQYF

j_gene: TRBJ1-5
abundance: .
v_gene: TRBV6-5
d_gene: .
CDR3nt: TGTGCCAGCAACCCGACGGGAACTAGCAATCAGCCCCAGCATTTT
CDR3aa: CASNPTGTSNQPQHF

j_gene: TRBJ1-2
abundance: .
v_gene: TRBV7-2
d_gene: .
CDR3nt: TGTGCCAGCAGCTCGTCAGCGGGCTATGGCTACACCTTC
CDR3aa: CASSSSAGYGYTF

j_gene: TRBJ1-1
abundance: once
v_gene: TRBV12-3/TRBV12-4
d_gene: .
CDR3nt: TGTGCCAGCAGTTTAGGGGAGGGGATGACTTTCTTT
CDR3aa: CASSLGEGMTFF

j_gene: TRBJ1-3
abundance: once
v_gene: TRBV30
d_gene: TRBD1
CDR3nt: TGTGCCCAAGATCCGGTACAGGGGAACACCATATATTTT
CDR3aa: CAQDPVQGNTIYF

j_gene: TRBJ2-7
abundance: medium-sized
v_gene: TRBV6-6
d_gene: .
CDR3nt: TGTGCCAGCAGTCCACAGGGGGGGTCCTACGAGCAGTACTTC
CDR3aa: CASSPQGGSYEQYF

j_gene: TRBJ2-4
abundance: .
v_gene: TRBV18
d_gene: .
CDR3nt: TGTGCCAGCTCACCAGCAGAGGGCCAAGCCAAAAACATTCAGTACTTC
CDR3aa: CASSPAEGQAKNIQYF

j_gene: TRBJ2-2
abundance: .
v_gene: TRBV11-3
d_gene: .
CDR3nt: TGTGCCAGCAGCCCGTCAGGGGCCGGGGAGCTGTTTTTT
CDR3aa: CASSPSGAGELFF

j_gene: TRBJ2-7
abundance: .
v_gene: TRBV19
d_gene: .
CDR3nt: TGTGCCAGTAGTACGAGTGGGGGACTCTCCGAGCAGTACTTC
CDR3aa: CASSTSGGLSEQYF

j_gene: TRBJ2-5
abundance: .
v_gene: TRBV5-5
d_gene: TRBD2
CDR3nt: TGTGCCAGCAGCTTGGAACTAGCGGGAGGGCGGGAGACCCAGTACTTC
CDR3aa: CASSLELAGGRETQYF

j_gene: TRBJ1-2
abundance: .
v_gene: TRBV19
d_gene: TRBD1
CDR3nt: TGTGCCAGCCGGGACAGGGGTCTCCATGGCTACACCTTC
CDR3aa: CASRDRGLHGYTF

j_gene: TRBJ1-1
abundance: .
v_gene: TRBV29-1
d_gene: .
CDR3nt: TGCAGCGTTGAACAGGGGAGGGGGAACACTGAAGCTTTCTTT
CDR3aa: CSVEQGRGNTEAFF

j_gene: TRBJ2-1
abundance: .
v_gene: TRBV5-4
d_gene: TRBD2
CDR3nt: TGTGCCAGCAGCATTAGCGGGGGCCGAGGGAATGAGCAGTTCTTC
CDR3aa: CASSISGGRGNEQFF

j_gene: TRBJ1-2
abundance: .
v_gene: TRBV2
d_gene: .
CDR3nt: TGTGCCAGCAGGCGAATCTATGGCTACACCTTC
CDR3aa: CASRRIYGYTF

j_gene: TRBJ1-2
abundance: .
v_gene: TRBV28
d_gene: .
CDR3nt: TGTGCCAGCAGTTTGTCCAGGGCTAATGGCTACACCTTC
CDR3aa: CASSLSRANGYTF

j_gene: TRBJ2-5
abundance: .
v_gene: TRBV28
d_gene: .
CDR3nt: TGTGCCAGCAGTGACTCTCTCTACGAGACCCAGTACTTC
CDR3aa: CASSDSLYETQYF

j_gene: TRBJ2-7
abundance: .
v_gene: TRBV12-3/TRBV12-4
d_gene: .
CDR3nt: TGTGCCAGCAGCCTCCGCAGCTACGAGCAGTACTTC
CDR3aa: CASSLRSYEQYF

j_gene: TRBJ1-2
abundance: .
v_gene: TRBV2
d_gene: .
CDR3nt: TGTGCCAGCAGTTATTTACAGGACACCTATGGCTACACCTTC
CDR3aa: CASSYLQDTYGYTF

j_gene: TRBJ1-2
abundance: .
v_gene: TRBV6-5
d_gene: TRBD1
CDR3nt: TGTGCCAGCAGCTGGACAGGGTGGGGCTACACCTTC
CDR3aa: CASSWTGWGYTF

j_gene: TRBJ2-3
abundance: once
v_gene: TRBV28
d_gene: TRBD1
CDR3nt: TGTGCCAGCAGTCCCCCGGGAAGGGGGCCAGATACGCAGTATTTT
CDR3aa: CASSPPGRGPDTQYF

j_gene: TRBJ2-5
abundance: .
v_gene: TRBV30
d_gene: .
CDR3nt: TGTGCCTGGAGTGTAACGGGGGTTGAGACCCAGTACTTC
CDR3aa: CAWSVTGVETQYF

j_gene: TRBJ1-3
abundance: .
v_gene: TRBV5-1
d_gene: .
CDR3nt: TGCGCCAGCAGCTCATCAGGGGATGGAAACACCATATATTTT
CDR3aa: CASSSSGDGNTIYF

j_gene: TRBJ1-1
abundance: few
v_gene: TRBV4-1
d_gene: TRBD1
CDR3nt: TGCGCCAGCAGCGAATGGACAGGGAAGAACACTGAAGCTTTCTTT
CDR3aa: CASSEWTGKNTEAFF

j_gene: TRBJ1-5
abundance: .
v_gene: TRBV12-3/TRBV12-4
d_gene: .
CDR3nt: TGTGCCAGCAGTTTAGCGGGGCGTCAGCCCCAGCATTTT
CDR3aa: CASSLAGRQPQHF

j_gene: TRBJ2-7
abundance: .
v_gene: TRBV10-2
d_gene: .
CDR3nt: TGCGCCAGCAGTGACTTACGGACAGCGGTCATTGAGCAGTACTTC
CDR3aa: CASSDLRTAVIEQYF

j_gene: TRBJ2-3
abundance: once
v_gene: TRBV11-2
d_gene: .
CDR3nt: TGTGCCAGCAGCTTAGATCGAGATTACCTCGGTGATACGCAGTATTTT
CDR3aa: CASSLDRDYLGDTQYF

j_gene: TRBJ2-1
abundance: .
v_gene: TRBV7-8
d_gene: .
CDR3nt: TGTGCCAGCAGCCCGGAGAATGAGCAGTTCTTC
CDR3aa: CASSPENEQFF

j_gene: TRBJ2-3
abundance: .
v_gene: TRBV11-3
d_gene: .
CDR3nt: TGTGCCAGCAGCTTAGGATTTGCGGGGCCAGATACGCAGTATTTT
CDR3aa: CASSLGFAGPDTQYF

j_gene: TRBJ2-1
abundance: .
v_gene: TRBV11-3
d_gene: .
CDR3nt: TGTGCCAGCAGCCCGTGGCGGATTCCCCACTACAATGAGCAGTTCTTC
CDR3aa: CASSPWRIPHYNEQFF

j_gene: TRBJ1-4
abundance: .
v_gene: TRBV5-1
d_gene: .
CDR3nt: TGCGCCAGCAGCCCGATAGGGGCAACTAATGAAAAACTGTTTTTT
CDR3aa: CASSPIGATNEKLFF

j_gene: TRBJ2-7
abundance: .
v_gene: TRBV14
d_gene: .
CDR3nt: TGTGCCAGCAGCCAAGACGTCGGGCAGGGGAGAAACGAGCAGTACTTC
CDR3aa: CASSQDVGQGRNEQYF

j_gene: TRBJ2-2
abundance: .
v_gene: TRBV28
d_gene: .
CDR3nt: TGTGCCAGCAGTTTCTCGGGGAACACCGGGGAGCTGTTTTTT
CDR3aa: CASSFSGNTGELFF

j_gene: TRBJ2-3
abundance: .
v_gene: TRBV4-3
d_gene: TRBD2
CDR3nt: TGCGCCAGCAGCCAAGATTCCCCGGGAGGAGGTGGAAATACGCAGTATTTT
CDR3aa: CASSQDSPGGGGNTQYF

j_gene: TRBJ1-1
abundance: once
v_gene: TRBV6-5
d_gene: .
CDR3nt: TGTGCCAGCAGTTACAGCCTGAACACTGAAGCTTTCTTT
CDR3aa: CASSYSLNTEAFF

j_gene: TRBJ1-2
abundance: .
v_gene: TRBV19
d_gene: .
CDR3nt: TGTGCCAGTAGGTCTCTAATAGAGAACTATGGCTACACCTTC
CDR3aa: CASRSLIENYGYTF

j_gene: TRBJ1-5
abundance: .
v_gene: TRBV24-1
d_gene: TRBD1
CDR3nt: TGTGCCACCGCTCGACAGGGAGGTCAGCCCCAGCATTTT
CDR3aa: CATARQGGQPQHF

j_gene: TRBJ1-3
abundance: .
v_gene: TRBV6-5
d_gene: TRBD1
CDR3nt: TGTGCCAGCTTAGCCCCCGACAGGGTTGGAAACACCATATATTTT
CDR3aa: CASLAPDRVGNTIYF

j_gene: TRBJ2-7
abundance: .
v_gene: TRBV28
d_gene: .
CDR3nt: TGTGCCAGCAGTCCGGGGGGACAGGTCAAATACGAGCAGTACTTC
CDR3aa: CASSPGGQVKYEQYF

j_gene: TRBJ2-7
abundance: .
v_gene: TRBV28
d_gene: TRBD2
CDR3nt: TGTGCCAGCAGTCCGCCGGGGGGGCTGAGCTCCTACGAGCAGTACTTC
CDR3aa: CASSPPGGLSSYEQYF